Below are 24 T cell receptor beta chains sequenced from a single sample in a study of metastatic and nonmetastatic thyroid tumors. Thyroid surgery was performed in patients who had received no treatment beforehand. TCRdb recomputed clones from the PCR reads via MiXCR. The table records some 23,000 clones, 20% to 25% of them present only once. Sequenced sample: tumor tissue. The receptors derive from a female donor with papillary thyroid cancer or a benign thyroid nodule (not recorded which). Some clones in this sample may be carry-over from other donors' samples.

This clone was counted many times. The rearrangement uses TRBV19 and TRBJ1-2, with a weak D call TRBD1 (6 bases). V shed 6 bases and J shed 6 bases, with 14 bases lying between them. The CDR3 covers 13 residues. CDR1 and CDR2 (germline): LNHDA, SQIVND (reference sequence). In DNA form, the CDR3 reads TGTGCCAGTAGCCTACAGGGAAGCGATGGCTACACCTTC. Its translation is CASSLQGSDGYTF.

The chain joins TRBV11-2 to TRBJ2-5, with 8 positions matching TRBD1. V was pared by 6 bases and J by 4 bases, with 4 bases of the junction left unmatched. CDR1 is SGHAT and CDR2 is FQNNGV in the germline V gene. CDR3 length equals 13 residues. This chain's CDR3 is CASRADRGETQYF. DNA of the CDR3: TGTGCCAGCAGAGCTGACAGGGGAGAGACCCAGTACTTC.

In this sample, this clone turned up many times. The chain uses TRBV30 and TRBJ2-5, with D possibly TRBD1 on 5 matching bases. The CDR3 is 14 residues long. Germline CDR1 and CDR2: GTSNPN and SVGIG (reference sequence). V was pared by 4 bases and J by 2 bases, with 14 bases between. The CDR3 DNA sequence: TGTGCCTGGACTAAGGGGCTTAAACAAGAGACCCAGTACTTC. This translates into CAWTKGLKQETQYF.

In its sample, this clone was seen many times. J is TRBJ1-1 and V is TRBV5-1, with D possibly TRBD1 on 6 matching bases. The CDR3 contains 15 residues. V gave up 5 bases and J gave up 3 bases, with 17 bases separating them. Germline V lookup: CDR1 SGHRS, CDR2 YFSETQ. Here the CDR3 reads CASRFEQGSYTEAFF. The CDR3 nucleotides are TGCGCCAGCAGATTTGAGCAGGGGTCGTACACTGAAGCTTTCTTT.

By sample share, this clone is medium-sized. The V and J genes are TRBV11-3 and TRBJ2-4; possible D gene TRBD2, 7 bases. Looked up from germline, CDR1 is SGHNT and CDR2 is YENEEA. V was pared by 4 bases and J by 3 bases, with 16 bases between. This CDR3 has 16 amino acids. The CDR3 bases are TGTGCCAGCAGCTCCGGGGGGCCTTGGGACAAAAACATTCAGTACTTC. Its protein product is CASSSGGPWDKNIQYF.

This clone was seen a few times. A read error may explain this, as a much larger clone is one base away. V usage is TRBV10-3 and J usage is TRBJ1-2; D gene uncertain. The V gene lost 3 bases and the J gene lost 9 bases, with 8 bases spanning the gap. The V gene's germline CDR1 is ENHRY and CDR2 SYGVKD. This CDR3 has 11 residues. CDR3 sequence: CAISDGYCYTF. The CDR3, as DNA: TGTGCCATCAGTGACGGGTATTGCTACACCTTC.

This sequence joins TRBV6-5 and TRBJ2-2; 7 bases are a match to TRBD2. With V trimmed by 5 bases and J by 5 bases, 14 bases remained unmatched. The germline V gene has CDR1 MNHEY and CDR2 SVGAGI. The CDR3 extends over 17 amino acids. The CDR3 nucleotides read TGTGCCAGCAGTCCCGGGGTGGCGGGAGCAGGTACCGGGGAGCTGTTTTTT. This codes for CASSPGVAGAGTGELFF.

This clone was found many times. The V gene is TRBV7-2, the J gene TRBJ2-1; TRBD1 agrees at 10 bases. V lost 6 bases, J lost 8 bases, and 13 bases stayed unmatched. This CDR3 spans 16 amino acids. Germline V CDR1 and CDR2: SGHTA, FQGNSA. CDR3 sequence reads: CASRLRPGQGFHEQFF. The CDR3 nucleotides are TGTGCCAGCAGATTAAGACCGGGACAGGGGTTTCATGAGCAGTTCTTC.

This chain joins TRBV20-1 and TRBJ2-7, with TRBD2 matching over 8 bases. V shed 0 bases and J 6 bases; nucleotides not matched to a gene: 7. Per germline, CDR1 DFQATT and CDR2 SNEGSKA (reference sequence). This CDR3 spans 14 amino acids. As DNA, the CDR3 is TGCAGTGCTAGAGATCCCAGCGGGGGTTCCGAGCAGTACTTC. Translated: CSARDPSGGSEQYF.

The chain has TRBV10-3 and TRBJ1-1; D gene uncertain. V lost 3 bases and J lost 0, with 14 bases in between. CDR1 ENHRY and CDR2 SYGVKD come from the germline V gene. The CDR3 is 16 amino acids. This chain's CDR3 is CAISERWSDMNTEAFF. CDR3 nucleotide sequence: TGTGCCATCAGTGAAAGGTGGTCAGATATGAACACTGAAGCTTTCTTT.

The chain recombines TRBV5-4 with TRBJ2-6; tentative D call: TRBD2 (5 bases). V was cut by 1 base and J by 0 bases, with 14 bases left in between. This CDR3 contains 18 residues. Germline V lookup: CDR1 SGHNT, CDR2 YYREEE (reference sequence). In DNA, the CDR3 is TGTGCCAGCAGCTTGAGCCGGGAACTCCTCTCTGGGGCCAACGTCCTGACTTTC. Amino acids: CASSLSRELLSGANVLTF.

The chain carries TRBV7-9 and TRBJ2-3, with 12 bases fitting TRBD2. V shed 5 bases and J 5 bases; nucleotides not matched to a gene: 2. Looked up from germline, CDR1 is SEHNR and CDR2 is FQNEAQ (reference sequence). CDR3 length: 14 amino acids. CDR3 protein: CASSQTSGGDTQYF. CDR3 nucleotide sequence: TGTGCCAGCAGCCAGACTAGCGGGGGAGATACGCAGTATTTT.

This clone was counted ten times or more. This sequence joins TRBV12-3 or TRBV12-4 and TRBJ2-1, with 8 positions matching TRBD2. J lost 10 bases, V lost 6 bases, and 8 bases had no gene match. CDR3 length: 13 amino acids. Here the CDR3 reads CASSQNGREEQFF. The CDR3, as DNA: TGTGCCAGCAGCCAAAACGGGAGGGAGGAGCAGTTCTTC.

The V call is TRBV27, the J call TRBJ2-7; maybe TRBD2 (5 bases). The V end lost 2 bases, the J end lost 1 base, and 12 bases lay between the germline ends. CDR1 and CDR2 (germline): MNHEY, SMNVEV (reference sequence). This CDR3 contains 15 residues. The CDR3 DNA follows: TGTGCCAGCAGTTTAAACGGGGTTGGGTCCTACGAGCAGTACTTC. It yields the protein CASSLNGVGSYEQYF.

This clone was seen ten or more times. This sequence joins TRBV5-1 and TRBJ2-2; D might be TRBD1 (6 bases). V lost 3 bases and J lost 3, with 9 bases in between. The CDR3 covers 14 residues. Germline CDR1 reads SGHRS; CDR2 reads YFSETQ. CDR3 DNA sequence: TGCGCCAGCAGCTCAGGGGTGGACACCGGGGAGCTGTTTTTT. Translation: CASSSGVDTGELFF.

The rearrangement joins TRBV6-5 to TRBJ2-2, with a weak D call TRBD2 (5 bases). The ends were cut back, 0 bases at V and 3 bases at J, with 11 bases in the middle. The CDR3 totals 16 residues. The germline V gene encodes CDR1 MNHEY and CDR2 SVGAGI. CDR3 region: CASSYSGVRHTGELFF. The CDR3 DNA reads TGTGCCAGCAGTTACTCCGGGGTTCGGCACACCGGGGAGCTGTTTTTT.

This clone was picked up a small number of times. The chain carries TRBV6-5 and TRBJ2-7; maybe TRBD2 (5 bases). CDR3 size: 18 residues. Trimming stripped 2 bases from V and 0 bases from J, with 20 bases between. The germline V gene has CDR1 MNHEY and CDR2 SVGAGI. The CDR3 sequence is CASSYQPRWTLSSYEQYF. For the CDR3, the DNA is TGTGCCAGCAGTTACCAGCCCCGGTGGACTCTTAGCTCCTACGAGCAGTACTTC.

The CDR3 nucleotides are TGCGCCAGCAGCTTGAATTTGCAGGGAACCGGGGAGCTGTTTTTT. As protein: CASSLNLQGTGELFF. V gene TRBV5-1 combines with J gene TRBJ2-2; D might be TRBD1 (5 bases). This CDR3 comprises 15 residues. Trimming removed 1 base from V and 5 bases from J, with 12 bases in between. Germline CDR1 and CDR2: SGHRS and YFSETQ.

Here the CDR3 DNA reads TGTGCCAGCAGCCCCCGGACAGGAGGGCGCCTGAACACTGAAGCTTTCTTT. As protein: CASSPRTGGRLNTEAFF. The J gene is TRBJ1-1, the V gene TRBV11-2, with 7 bases fitting TRBD1. V gave up 5 bases and J gave up 0 bases; unmatched junction bases: 12. The V gene's germline CDR1 is SGHAT and CDR2 FQNNGV. CDR3 length: 17 amino acids.

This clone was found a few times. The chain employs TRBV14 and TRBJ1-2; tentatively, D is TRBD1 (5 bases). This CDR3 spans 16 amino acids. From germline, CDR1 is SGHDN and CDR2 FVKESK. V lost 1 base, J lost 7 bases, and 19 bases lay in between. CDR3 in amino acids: CASSQGFGQGVSGYTF. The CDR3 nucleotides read TGTGCCAGCAGCCAAGGGTTCGGGCAGGGAGTAAGTGGCTACACCTTC.

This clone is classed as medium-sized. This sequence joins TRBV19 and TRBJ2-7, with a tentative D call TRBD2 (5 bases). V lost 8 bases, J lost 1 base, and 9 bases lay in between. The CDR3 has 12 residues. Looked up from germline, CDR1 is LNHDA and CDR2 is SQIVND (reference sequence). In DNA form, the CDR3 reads TGTGCCAGTGGGAGCCGGTCCTACGAGCAGTACTTC. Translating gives CASGSRSYEQYF.

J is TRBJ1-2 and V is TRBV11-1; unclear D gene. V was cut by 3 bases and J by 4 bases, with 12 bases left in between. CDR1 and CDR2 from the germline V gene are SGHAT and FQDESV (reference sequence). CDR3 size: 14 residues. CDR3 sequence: CASSLTKGSYGYTF. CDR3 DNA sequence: TGTGCCAGCAGCTTGACGAAAGGGAGCTATGGCTACACCTTC. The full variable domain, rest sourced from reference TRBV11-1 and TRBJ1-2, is EAEVAQSPRYKITEKSQAVAFWCDPISGHATLYWYRQILGQGPELLVQFQDESVVDDSQLPKDRFSAERLKGVDSTLKIQPAELGDSAMYLCASSLTKGSYGYTFGSGTRLTVV.

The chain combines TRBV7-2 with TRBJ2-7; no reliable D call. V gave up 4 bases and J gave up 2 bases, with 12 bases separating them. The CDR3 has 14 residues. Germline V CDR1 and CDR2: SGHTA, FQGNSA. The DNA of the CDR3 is TGTGCCAGCAGCTACGGACGGCTAGCCTACGAGCAGTACTTC. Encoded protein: CASSYGRLAYEQYF.

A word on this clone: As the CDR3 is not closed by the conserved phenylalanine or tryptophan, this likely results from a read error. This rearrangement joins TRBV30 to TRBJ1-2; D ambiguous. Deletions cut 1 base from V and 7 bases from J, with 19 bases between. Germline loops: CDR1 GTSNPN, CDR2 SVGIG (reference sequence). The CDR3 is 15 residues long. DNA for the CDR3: TGTGCCTGGAGTGGCGTGGCAGAGTCTTCCAGTGGCTACACCTCC. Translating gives CAWSGVAESSSGYTS.